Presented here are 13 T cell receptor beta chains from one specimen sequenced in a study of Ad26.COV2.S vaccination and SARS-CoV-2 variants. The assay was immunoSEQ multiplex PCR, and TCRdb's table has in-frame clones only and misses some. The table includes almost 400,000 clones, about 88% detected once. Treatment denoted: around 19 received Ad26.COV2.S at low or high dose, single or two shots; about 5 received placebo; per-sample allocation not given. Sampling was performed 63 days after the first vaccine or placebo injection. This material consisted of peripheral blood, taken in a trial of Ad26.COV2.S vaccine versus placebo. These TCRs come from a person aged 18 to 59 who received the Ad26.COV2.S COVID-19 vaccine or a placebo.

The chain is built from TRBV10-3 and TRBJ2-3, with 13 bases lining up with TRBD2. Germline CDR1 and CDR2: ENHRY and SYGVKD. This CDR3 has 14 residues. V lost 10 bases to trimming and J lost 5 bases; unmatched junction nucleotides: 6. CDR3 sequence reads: CATGLAGVLDTQYF. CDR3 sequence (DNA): TGTGCCACCGGACTAGCGGGAGTGTTAGATACGCAGTATTTT.

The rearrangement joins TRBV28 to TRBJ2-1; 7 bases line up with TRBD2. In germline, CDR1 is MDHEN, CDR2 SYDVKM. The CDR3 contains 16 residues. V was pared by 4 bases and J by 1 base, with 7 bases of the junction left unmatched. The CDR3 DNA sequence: TGTGCCAGCAGTTCCCTTCAGCGGGAATCCTACAATGAGCAGTTCTTC. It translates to CASSSLQRESYNEQFF.

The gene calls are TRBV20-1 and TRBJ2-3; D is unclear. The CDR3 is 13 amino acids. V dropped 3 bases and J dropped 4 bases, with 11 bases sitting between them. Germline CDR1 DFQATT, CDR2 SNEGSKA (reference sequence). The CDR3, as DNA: TGCAGTGCTAGTTCCGGAAGGGCAGATACGCAGTATTTT. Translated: CSASSGRADTQYF.

The CDR3 loop is CASSTRGGSNYGYTF. The CDR3 region has the DNA TGTGCCAGTAGTACCAGGGGCGGCTCTAACTATGGCTACACCTTC. V and J are TRBV19 and TRBJ1-2; possibly TRBD1 for D (6 bases). The germline V and J ends were trimmed by 4 bases and 0 bases, with 12 bases remaining between them. This CDR3 comprises 15 residues. Germline values: CDR1 LNHDA, CDR2 SQIVND (reference sequence).

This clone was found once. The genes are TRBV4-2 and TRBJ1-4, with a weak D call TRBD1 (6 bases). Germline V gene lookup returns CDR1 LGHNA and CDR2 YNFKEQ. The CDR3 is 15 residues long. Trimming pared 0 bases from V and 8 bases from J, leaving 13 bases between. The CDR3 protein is CASSQDVGGGEKLFF. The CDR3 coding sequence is TGTGCCAGCAGCCAAGATGTCGGGGGCGGGGAAAAACTGTTTTTT.

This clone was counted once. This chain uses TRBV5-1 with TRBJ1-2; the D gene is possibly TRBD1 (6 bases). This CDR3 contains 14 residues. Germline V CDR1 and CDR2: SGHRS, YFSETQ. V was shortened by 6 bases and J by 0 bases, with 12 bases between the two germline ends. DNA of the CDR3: TGCGCCAGCAAAGGGGACATCACTAACTATGGCTACACCTTC. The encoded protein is CASKGDITNYGYTF.

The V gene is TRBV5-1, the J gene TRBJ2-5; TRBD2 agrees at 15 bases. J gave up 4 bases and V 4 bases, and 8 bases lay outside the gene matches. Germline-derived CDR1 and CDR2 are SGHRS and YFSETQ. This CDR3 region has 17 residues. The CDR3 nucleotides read TGCGCCAGCAGCCGGACTAGCGGGAGGGCCAAGGCAGAGACCCAGTACTTC. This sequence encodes CASSRTSGRAKAETQYF.

In DNA, the CDR3 is TGTGCCAGCAGCTTAGTAATAGGACCCACCGGGGAGCTGTTTTTT. Its translation: CASSLVIGPTGELFF. The rearrangement links TRBV7-9 to TRBJ2-2; D remains ambiguous. Germline V lookup: CDR1 SEHNR, CDR2 FQNEAQ (reference sequence). The length of the CDR3 is 15 residues. The V end lost 1 base, the J end lost 4 bases, and 10 bases lay between the germline ends.

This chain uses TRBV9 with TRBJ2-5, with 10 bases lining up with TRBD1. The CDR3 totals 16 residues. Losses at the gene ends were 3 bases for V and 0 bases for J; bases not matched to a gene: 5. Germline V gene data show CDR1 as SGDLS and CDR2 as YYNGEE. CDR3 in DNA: TGTGCCAGCAGCGCCAGACAGGGGGCCGACCAAGAGACCCAGTACTTC. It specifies CASSARQGADQETQYF.

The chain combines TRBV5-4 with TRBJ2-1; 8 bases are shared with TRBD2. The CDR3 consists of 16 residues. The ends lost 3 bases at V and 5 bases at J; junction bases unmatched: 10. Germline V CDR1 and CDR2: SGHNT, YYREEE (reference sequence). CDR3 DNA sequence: TGTGCCAGCAGCTCGCAAAGCGGGAGCAGGGACAATGAGCAGTTCTTC. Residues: CASSSQSGSRDNEQFF.

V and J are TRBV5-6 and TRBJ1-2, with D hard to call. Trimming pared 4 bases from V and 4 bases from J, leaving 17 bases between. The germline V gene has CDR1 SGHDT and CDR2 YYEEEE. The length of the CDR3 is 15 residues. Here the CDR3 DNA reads TGTGCCAGCAGCCTAGGTAGACTGCGGGGCTATGGCTACACCTTC. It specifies CASSLGRLRGYGYTF.

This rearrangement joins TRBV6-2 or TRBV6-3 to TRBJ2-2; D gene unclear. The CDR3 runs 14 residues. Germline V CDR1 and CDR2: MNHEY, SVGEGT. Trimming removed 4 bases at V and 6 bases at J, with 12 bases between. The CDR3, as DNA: TGTGCCAGCAGTTCTCCCGGGTCAGCCGGGGAGCTGTTTTTT. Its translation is CASSSPGSAGELFF.

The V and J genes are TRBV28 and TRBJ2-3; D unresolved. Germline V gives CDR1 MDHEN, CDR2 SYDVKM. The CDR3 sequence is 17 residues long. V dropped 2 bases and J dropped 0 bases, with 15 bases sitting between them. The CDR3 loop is CASSLGVGLPSTDTQYF. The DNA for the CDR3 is TGTGCCAGCAGTTTAGGGGTGGGCCTACCTAGCACAGATACGCAGTATTTT.